This TCR beta chain was recovered during a study of T cell responses to AZD1222 COVID-19 vaccine. Findings and caveats of the study: Repertoires were collected only later (after the peak T cell response had occurred). Clonal diversity was possibly underestimated, and white British individuals and females predominated among donors. Regions 160-218 and 743-854 dominated among vaccine-associated CD4 TCRs spanning spike. Spike-specific TCR depth and breadth grew after two AZD1222 doses.

Clones were sequenced by immunoSEQ multiplex PCR, and TCRdb holds only the in-frame ones, with some missing. Of 50,000 to 85,000 clones in the sample, approximately 85% were seen once. Unmatched junction bases numbered 6, after V lost 1 base and J lost 5 bases. Germline V CDR1 and CDR2: SGHDT, YYEEEE. CDR3 length: 15 amino acids. About this clone: Its antigen is still unknown.

The sample consisted of peripheral blood, taken on day 0 of MenACWY control vaccination. The TCR was taken from an adult in good health. The genes are TRBV5-6 and TRBJ1-1; 9 nucleotides align to TRBD1. CDR3 sequence: CASSLFDRGVTEAFF. CDR3 coding DNA: TGTGCCAGCAGCTTGTTCGACAGGGGGGTAACTGAAGCTTTCTTT.